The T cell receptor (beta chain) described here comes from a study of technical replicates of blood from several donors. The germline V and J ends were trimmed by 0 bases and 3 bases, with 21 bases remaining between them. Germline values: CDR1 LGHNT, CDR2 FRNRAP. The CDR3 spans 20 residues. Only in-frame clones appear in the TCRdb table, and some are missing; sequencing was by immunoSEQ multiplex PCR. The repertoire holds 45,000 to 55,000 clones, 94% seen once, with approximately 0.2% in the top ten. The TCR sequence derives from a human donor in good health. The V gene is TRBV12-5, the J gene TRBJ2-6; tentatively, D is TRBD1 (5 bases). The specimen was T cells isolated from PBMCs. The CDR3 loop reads CASGLVLGQGPLHGANVLTF. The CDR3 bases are TGTGCTAGTGGTTTGGTACTTGGCCAGGGTCCACTACATGGGGCCAACGTCCTGACTTTC.